The 2 T cell receptor beta chains below come from one sample, sequenced in a study of T-cell reconstitution after alpha-beta-depleted transplantation in children. Using unique molecular identifiers, the investigators prepared the TCRbeta library. TCRdb ran MiXCR on the PCR reads and lists one entry per CDR3 protein. This sample has about 340,000 distinct CDR3 sequences; roughly 15% occur once, and the top ten carry roughly 4.5%. Here the sequenced sample was PBMCs, taken from the stem cell graft. Receptor source: a human donor who donated a stem cell graft to a child with Fanconi anemia.

This clonotype has a count of ten or more. The V gene is TRBV28, the J gene TRBJ1-2; D not resolved. CDR1 and CDR2 (germline): MDHEN, SYDVKM. Trimming removed 8 bases from V and 2 bases from J, with 12 bases in between. The CDR3 has 13 residues. CDR3 sequence reads: CASRVEENYGYTF. CDR3 DNA: TGTGCCAGCCGAGTGGAGGAAAACTATGGCTACACCTTC.

This clonotype was seen more than once but under ten times. This sequence joins TRBV6-5 and TRBJ1-5; D not resolved. Trimming took 2 bases from V and 1 from J, leaving 18 bases between them. The germline V gene has CDR1 MNHEY and CDR2 SVGAGI. The CDR3 is 18 residues long. The CDR3 loop reads CASSYDSFKVLSNQPQHF. In DNA form, the CDR3 reads TGTGCCAGCAGTTACGACTCGTTTAAGGTCTTAAGCAATCAGCCCCAGCATTTT.